These T cell receptor beta chains were read from a single sample in a study of early T cells in non-severe SARS-CoV-2 infection. TCRdb re-called the 5' RACE reads with MiXCR, one entry per CDR3 protein. The repertoire holds tens of thousands of distinct CDR3 sequences, around 4% seen once, with 9% to 10% in the top ten. Sequenced input: whole blood. All receptors come from an adult who was a healthcare worker with PCR-confirmed SARS-CoV-2 infection or an uninfected control (not recorded which). Both conserved end residues are part of each CDR3. The order of the fields is D gene, V gene, CDR3 length, clone size, J gene, CDR3 protein. The D gene is left open where the match is weak. Not every row has a clone size; where given, it reads once, few, many or a size class.

d_call: .; v_call: TRBV4-3; cdr3_length: 16; clone_size: few; j_call: TRBJ2-3; cdr3_aa: CASSQDPPGEADTQYF
d_call: TRBD1; v_call: TRBV29-1; cdr3_length: 13; clone_size: many; j_call: TRBJ2-5; cdr3_aa: CSVEEDRGQTQYF
d_call: .; v_call: TRBV5-4; cdr3_length: 15; clone_size: many; j_call: TRBJ2-6; cdr3_aa: CASSFEFSGANVLTF
d_call: TRBD2; v_call: TRBV20-1; cdr3_length: 13; clone_size: few; j_call: TRBJ2-2; cdr3_aa: CSATPSGTGELFF
d_call: .; v_call: TRBV7-9; cdr3_length: 15; clone_size: many; j_call: TRBJ2-7; cdr3_aa: CASSLDQTGSYEQYF
d_call: TRBD1; v_call: TRBV7-9; cdr3_length: 14; clone_size: many; j_call: TRBJ2-1; cdr3_aa: CASSSYRDRGEQFF
d_call: TRBD1; v_call: TRBV10-3; cdr3_length: 13; clone_size: medium-sized; j_call: TRBJ1-2; cdr3_aa: CAIRETGNYGYTF
d_call: TRBD1; v_call: TRBV14; cdr3_length: 15; clone_size: many; j_call: TRBJ1-1; cdr3_aa: CASSQDEGAGTEAFF
d_call: TRBD1; v_call: TRBV5-8; cdr3_length: 15; clone_size: many; j_call: TRBJ1-2; cdr3_aa: CASSLLGSGGYGYTF
d_call: .; v_call: TRBV4-2; cdr3_length: 18; clone_size: many; j_call: TRBJ2-3; cdr3_aa: CASSQDQLGPDSTDTQYF
d_call: .; v_call: TRBV5-6; cdr3_length: 15; clone_size: many; j_call: TRBJ1-3; cdr3_aa: CASSLDQNSGNTIYF
d_call: .; v_call: TRBV10-3; cdr3_length: 15; clone_size: many; j_call: TRBJ2-3; cdr3_aa: CAIREGNIAGDTQYF
d_call: .; v_call: TRBV5-1; cdr3_length: 15; clone_size: many; j_call: TRBJ2-5; cdr3_aa: CASSLGETTQETQYF
d_call: TRBD2; v_call: TRBV6-2/TRBV6-3; cdr3_length: 14; clone_size: many; j_call: TRBJ2-7; cdr3_aa: CASSSPGGRNEQYF
d_call: .; v_call: TRBV19; cdr3_length: 15; clone_size: few; j_call: TRBJ1-2; cdr3_aa: CASSTPTTDRYGYTF
d_call: .; v_call: TRBV6-6; cdr3_length: 15; clone_size: many; j_call: TRBJ1-1; cdr3_aa: CASSPGPQMSTEAFF
d_call: .; v_call: TRBV29-1; cdr3_length: 10; clone_size: many; j_call: TRBJ2-1; cdr3_aa: CSVGGGNEFF
d_call: .; v_call: TRBV5-8; cdr3_length: 16; clone_size: .; j_call: TRBJ1-4; cdr3_aa: CASSFGRAPANEKLFF
d_call: .; v_call: TRBV7-8; cdr3_length: 15; clone_size: many; j_call: TRBJ2-1; cdr3_aa: CASSASSSSYNEQFF
d_call: .; v_call: TRBV12-3/TRBV12-4; cdr3_length: 13; clone_size: .; j_call: TRBJ2-5; cdr3_aa: CASRLGRHETQYF
d_call: .; v_call: TRBV18; cdr3_length: 16; clone_size: .; j_call: TRBJ2-1; cdr3_aa: CASSPFKGVSYNEQFF
d_call: .; v_call: TRBV5-1; cdr3_length: 13; clone_size: many; j_call: TRBJ1-1; cdr3_aa: CASSLLEGTEAFF
d_call: .; v_call: TRBV6-6; cdr3_length: 13; clone_size: many; j_call: TRBJ1-1; cdr3_aa: CASSYVGRTEAFF
d_call: TRBD1; v_call: TRBV4-3; cdr3_length: 16; clone_size: .; j_call: TRBJ1-1; cdr3_aa: CASSQNQGVVNTEAFF
d_call: TRBD2; v_call: TRBV11-2; cdr3_length: 16; clone_size: many; j_call: TRBJ2-3; cdr3_aa: CASSAYEAGVRDTQYF